A selection of T cell receptor beta chains follows, all from one sample in a study of blood T cell repertoires in COVID-19. TCRdb's copy holds only in-frame clones and misses some; the assay was immunoSEQ multiplex PCR. In the table there are approximately 240,000 clones, over 75% of which are singletons. The sample taken for sequencing was PBMCs or T cells enriched from blood (not recorded which). The receptors here all came from a woman younger than 35 in a cohort exposed to, infected with or recovered from COVID-19 (not recorded which). Each CDR3 is given with its conserved first and last residue. The D gene is left open where the match is weak. The listing skips clone size in some rows; elsewhere it reads once, few, many or a size class.

NA TRBJ1-1 once TRBV3-1/TRBV3-2 TGTGCCAGCAGCCCCCTAATCTTGAACACTGAAGCTTTCTTT CASSPLILNTEAFF
TRBD1 TRBJ1-2 NA TRBV7-8 TGTGCCAGCAGCTTTTCTGGACAGGGCGGGAATGGCTACACCTTC CASSFSGQGGNGYTF
NA TRBJ1-5 NA TRBV19 TGTGCCAGTAGTATGACAAGGGGTTCCCTCAATCAGCCCCAGCATTTT CASSMTRGSLNQPQHF
NA TRBJ1-2 few TRBV28 TGTGCCAGCAGTTTGGCCCAGGGTTCTCCCGATGGCTACACCTTC CASSLAQGSPDGYTF
NA TRBJ2-1 NA TRBV12-5 TGTGCTAGTGGTTTGGCAGAGGTGGGTGAGCAGTTCTTC CASGLAEVGEQFF
TRBD1 TRBJ1-2 NA TRBV28 TGTGCCAGCACCCAACTGGGGACAGGGGTCCCCTCCTATGGCTACACCTTC CASTQLGTGVPSYGYTF
NA TRBJ2-3 NA TRBV19 TGTGCCAGTAGTGACAGGCCGGGGGATACGCAGTATTTT CASSDRPGDTQYF
NA TRBJ2-3 NA TRBV27 TGTGCCAGCAGTTTTAGGAGGACGGATACGCAGTATTTT CASSFRRTDTQYF
TRBD1 TRBJ1-2 NA TRBV28 TGTGCCAGCAGTCTAGGAGGGACAGTGGGAAACTATGGCTACACCTTC CASSLGGTVGNYGYTF
TRBD1 TRBJ1-1 NA TRBV6-4 TGTGCCAGCAGTGACTCGGGGACAGGGTTGGCTTTCTTT CASSDSGTGLAFF
TRBD1 TRBJ2-7 NA TRBV24-1 TGTGCCACCAGTGATGTGGGACAGAGCTACGAGCAGTACTTC CATSDVGQSYEQYF
TRBD1 TRBJ2-7 once TRBV6-5 TGTGCCAGTGTAGTGGACAGGCTCAACGAGCAGTACTTC CASVVDRLNEQYF
NA TRBJ2-5 NA TRBV29-1 TGCAGCGTCCGCCCGCAGGGGTCAGAGACCCAGTACTTC CSVRPQGSETQYF
NA TRBJ2-2 NA TRBV18 TGTGCCAGCTCACCTTCTCCAACAGGGAACACCGGGGAGCTGTTTTTT CASSPSPTGNTGELFF
NA TRBJ2-2 NA TRBV7-3 TGTGCCAGCCGGAGGGGGGGTGGCACCGGGGAGCTGTTTTTT CASRRGGGTGELFF
TRBD1 TRBJ1-2 NA TRBV6-5 TGTGCCAGCAGTTACGGACAGGGCGGCGGCTACACCTTC CASSYGQGGGYTF
TRBD2 TRBJ2-5 NA TRBV7-9 TGTGCCAGCAGCTTATCTACGGGGGGAGGGGAGACCCAGTACTTC CASSLSTGGGETQYF
NA TRBJ1-4 NA TRBV2 TGTGCCAGCAGGCAGGAGGAAGAAAAACTGTTTTTT CASRQEEEKLFF
TRBD2 TRBJ2-5 NA TRBV5-1 TGCGCCAGCAGTTACACTGGCGGGGGGCAGGAGACCCAGTACTTC CASSYTGGGQETQYF
NA TRBJ1-1 NA TRBV2 TGTGCCAGTCCAAATGGGGGGGGCCTTCTTGAAGCTTTCTTT CASPNGGGLLEAFF
NA TRBJ1-1 once TRBV5-1 TGCGCCAGCAGCCATACAGTGGGCACTGAAGCTTTCTTT CASSHTVGTEAFF
NA TRBJ1-2 NA TRBV6-5 TGTGCCAGCGTCCGGGGAGGGGGTCCCCACAATGGCTACACCTTC CASVRGGGPHNGYTF
NA TRBJ1-6 NA TRBV5-1 TGCGCCAGCACCTGGTATGGGGCCCCCAATTCACCCCTCCACTTT CASTWYGAPNSPLHF
NA TRBJ2-2 NA TRBV4-1 TGCGCCAGCAGCAACAGGGTCGGGAACACCGGGGAGCTGTTTTTT CASSNRVGNTGELFF
TRBD1 TRBJ2-2 NA TRBV18 TGTGCCAGCTCACTAATCCCCGACAGGGCTAGCACCGGGGAGCTGTTTTTT CASSLIPDRASTGELFF
TRBD1 TRBJ1-1 NA TRBV11-3 TGTGCCAGCAGCTTAGAAAGGGCAGGGGGCAACACTGAAGCTTTCTTT CASSLERAGGNTEAFF
NA TRBJ2-6 NA TRBV27 TGTGCCAGCAGTCGAGATTCGGGCTCTGGGGCCAACGTCCTGACTTTC CASSRDSGSGANVLTF
NA TRBJ2-1 NA TRBV19 TGTGCCAGTGAGGGGGACACCTACAATGAGCAGTTCTTC CASEGDTYNEQFF
NA TRBJ1-2 NA TRBV18 TGTGCCAGCTCAGAGACTAGACCCTCTAACTATGGCTACACCTTC CASSETRPSNYGYTF
TRBD2 TRBJ2-7 NA TRBV19 TGTGCCAGTAGTAGAACGGGACTAGGGGCCTACGAGCAGTACTTC CASSRTGLGAYEQYF
TRBD2 TRBJ2-1 NA TRBV2 TGTGCCAGCAGTCGGGAGGGGGACAATGAGCAGTTCTTC CASSREGDNEQFF
NA TRBJ1-1 NA TRBV7-2 TGTGCCAGCAGCTTACATAGGGGACGGGGGACCACTGAAGCTTTCTTT CASSLHRGRGTTEAFF
NA TRBJ2-7 once TRBV6-5 TGTGCCAGCAGTACCACTGGGCGCGGGTCCTACGAGCAGTACTTC CASSTTGRGSYEQYF
NA TRBJ2-3 NA TRBV5-6 TGTGCCAGCAGCCCTAGCACAGATACGCAGTATTTT CASSPSTDTQYF
TRBD2 TRBJ2-1 NA TRBV10-1 TGCGCCAGCAGCCCGGGACTAGCCTACAATGAGCAGTTCTTC CASSPGLAYNEQFF
TRBD1 TRBJ1-1 NA TRBV5-1 TGCGCCAACTCTACAGGGGGTAGAGCTGAAGCTTTCTTT CANSTGGRAEAFF
TRBD1 TRBJ2-3 NA TRBV7-9 TGTGCCAGCAGCGCGCCGGACAGGGAGTCAGATACGCAGTATTTT CASSAPDRESDTQYF
NA TRBJ1-5 NA TRBV5-5 TGTGCCAGCAGCTTGGATAATAATCAGCCCCAGCATTTT CASSLDNNQPQHF
TRBD1 TRBJ1-2 NA TRBV7-3 TGTGCCAGCAGCTACCGACCGGGACAGGGAAAAAACTATGGCTACACCTTC CASSYRPGQGKNYGYTF
NA TRBJ1-2 NA TRBV18 TGTGCCAGCTCACCACCGTCAGGGCCGACGGCTAACTATGGCTACACCTTC CASSPPSGPTANYGYTF
TRBD2 TRBJ2-3 once TRBV2 TGTGCCAGCGAAAGGACTAGCGGGAGCACAGATACGCAGTATTTT CASERTSGSTDTQYF
TRBD1 TRBJ1-5 NA TRBV4-2 TGTGCCAGCAGCCAAGAGGAAGGGGGCGTCAATCAGCCCCAGCATTTT CASSQEEGGVNQPQHF
NA TRBJ1-5 NA TRBV10-2 TGCGCCAGCAGTGAGGGCATTCAGCCCCAGCATTTT CASSEGIQPQHF
NA TRBJ1-2 NA TRBV19 TGTGCCAGTAGCCCAGGGTTCAACTATGGCTACACCTTC CASSPGFNYGYTF
NA TRBJ2-1 NA TRBV7-3 TGTGCCAGCAGCCCGGACACGGGTACACACAATGAGCAGTTCTTC CASSPDTGTHNEQFF
TRBD2 TRBJ2-3 NA TRBV7-3 TGTGCCAGCAGCTTAGATAGCGGGGGGGCAAGGACGCAGTATTTT CASSLDSGGARTQYF
NA TRBJ2-1 NA TRBV9 TGTGCCAGCAGCCCCGCCCCGAGCTCCTACAATGAGCAGTTCTTC CASSPAPSSYNEQFF
TRBD1 TRBJ1-6 NA TRBV7-9 TGTGCCAGCAGCTTCCCAGGACAGGGGCTTTATTCACCCCTCCACTTT CASSFPGQGLYSPLHF
TRBD1 TRBJ2-7 NA TRBV5-8 TGTGCCAGCAGGATGGGACAGGGGCTGGGGGAGCAGTACTTC CASRMGQGLGEQYF
NA TRBJ2-1 NA TRBV28 TGTGCCAGCAGTATGGAGGCAAGCTCCTACAATGAGCAGTTCTTC CASSMEASSYNEQFF
TRBD1 TRBJ1-2 once TRBV10-3 TGTGCCATCAGTGGCTCTCCCGGACAGGGGTCCTATGGCTACACCTTC CAISGSPGQGSYGYTF